The source of this T cell receptor (beta chain) is a study of monozygotic twins with inflammatory bowel disease. Study-level points and caveats: A reduction in TCRbeta diversity (inverse Simpson) was seen in IBD patients relative to healthy co-twins. Limited statistical power may explain no repertoire similarity difference between concordant and discordant twins.

Germline CDR1 is MNHEY and CDR2 is SVGEGT. This CDR3 is built from 14 residues. TCRdb reanalyzed the 5' RACE reads and collapses them to one entry per CDR3 protein, without DNA. Here the sample table reports roughly 140,000 distinct CDR3 sequences. Turning to this clonotype: Its specificity is not known.

The sequenced material came from blood. This TCR came from a human donor with ulcerative colitis or Crohn's disease, or a healthy co-twin of an affected twin (not recorded which). This chain links TRBV6-2 or TRBV6-3 with TRBJ1-4. Here the CDR3 reads CASRKQKTNEKLFF.